A selection of T cell receptor beta chains follows, all from one sample in a study of circulating tumor DNA in untreated peripheral T-cell lymphoma. This table comes from immunoSEQ multiplex PCR, and its TCRdb copy is limited to in-frame clones, with some not included. The table has 2,000 to 2,500 clones, 70% to 80% seen once. Sequenced: tumor tissue. The receptors shown here come from a human donor with peripheral T-cell lymphoma. Both conserved end residues are trimmed from each CDR3. Fields, in order: CDR3 length, J gene, V gene, CDR3 protein.

cdr3_length: 13
j_call: TRBJ2-1
v_call: TRBV11-3
cdr3_aa: ASSRRTSRYNEQF

cdr3_length: 12
j_call: TRBJ1-1
v_call: TRBV5-1
cdr3_aa: ASSFRGENTEAF

cdr3_length: 10
j_call: TRBJ1-1
v_call: TRBV14
cdr3_aa: ASSQVNSGAF

cdr3_length: 13
j_call: TRBJ2-1
v_call: TRBV11-3
cdr3_aa: ASSFGQGNYNEQF

cdr3_length: 11
j_call: TRBJ1-1
v_call: TRBV29-1
cdr3_aa: SIERTAGTEAF

cdr3_length: 12
j_call: TRBJ1-1
v_call: TRBV6-8
cdr3_aa: ASSLGQGVTEAF

cdr3_length: 14
j_call: TRBJ1-5
v_call: TRBV6-8
cdr3_aa: ASSENRAYSNQPQH

cdr3_length: 12
j_call: TRBJ1-2
v_call: TRBV18
cdr3_aa: ASSPDSLPYGYT

cdr3_length: 11
j_call: TRBJ2-7
v_call: TRBV9
cdr3_aa: ASSGTGGYEQY

cdr3_length: 9
j_call: TRBJ2-2
v_call: TRBV19
cdr3_aa: ASGGLGELF

cdr3_length: 13
j_call: TRBJ1-1
v_call: TRBV6-7
cdr3_aa: ASSYLQSPNTEAF

cdr3_length: 15
j_call: TRBJ1-5
v_call: TRBV1
cdr3_aa: TSSQDISPAGRQPQH

cdr3_length: 12
j_call: TRBJ1-6
v_call: TRBV19
cdr3_aa: ASSILHLVSPLY

cdr3_length: 12
j_call: TRBJ2-3
v_call: TRBV11-3
cdr3_aa: ASSLGGNLDTQY

cdr3_length: 10
j_call: TRBJ2-3
v_call: TRBV18
cdr3_aa: ASSGGPDTQY

cdr3_length: 16
j_call: TRBJ2-3
v_call: TRBV11-3
cdr3_aa: ASSQAPRAGGRTDTQY

cdr3_length: 13
j_call: TRBJ1-4
v_call: TRBV12-5
cdr3_aa: ANSTGGLWNEKLF

cdr3_length: 12
j_call: TRBJ2-3
v_call: TRBV11-3
cdr3_aa: ASSISIPTDTQY

cdr3_length: 13
j_call: TRBJ1-2
v_call: TRBV14
cdr3_aa: ASSQMGTGENGYT

cdr3_length: 11
j_call: TRBJ2-3
v_call: TRBV2
cdr3_aa: ASGTVSTDTQY

cdr3_length: 12
j_call: TRBJ2-7
v_call: TRBV6-8
cdr3_aa: AIRMGQGEDEQY

cdr3_length: 13
j_call: TRBJ1-5
v_call: TRBV6-7
cdr3_aa: ASTRAGEGNQPQH

cdr3_length: 14
j_call: TRBJ2-7
v_call: TRBV6-8
cdr3_aa: AISEGLGEGRNEQY

cdr3_length: 10
j_call: TRBJ2-5
v_call: TRBV4-1
cdr3_aa: ASSQDGQTQY

cdr3_length: 14
j_call: TRBJ1-4
v_call: TRBV2
cdr3_aa: ASSATDKGTNEKLF

cdr3_length: 11
j_call: TRBJ1-1
v_call: TRBV7-2
cdr3_aa: ASSLVTWAEAF

cdr3_length: 13
j_call: TRBJ2-2
v_call: TRBV6-8
cdr3_aa: ASPRVHSNTGELF

cdr3_length: 18
j_call: TRBJ1-5
v_call: TRBV11-3
cdr3_aa: ASSLSYRDRGRGSNQPQH

cdr3_length: 11
j_call: TRBJ2-3
v_call: TRBV12-5
cdr3_aa: ASNTVPGDTQY

cdr3_length: 10
j_call: TRBJ2-7
v_call: TRBV6-8
cdr3_aa: ASGLAGAEQY

cdr3_length: 13
j_call: TRBJ2-7
v_call: TRBV6-8
cdr3_aa: ASSYGGENVGEQY

cdr3_length: 11
j_call: TRBJ2-1
v_call: TRBV28
cdr3_aa: ASRPDSYNEQF

cdr3_length: 12
j_call: TRBJ2-7
v_call: TRBV5-1
cdr3_aa: ASSLAPTGDEQY

cdr3_length: 11
j_call: TRBJ2-5
v_call: TRBV19
cdr3_aa: ASSIVQGETQY

cdr3_length: 10
j_call: TRBJ2-1
v_call: TRBV29-1
cdr3_aa: SVGLAGVEQF

cdr3_length: 13
j_call: TRBJ2-3
v_call: TRBV11-3
cdr3_aa: ASSRRDISTDTQY

cdr3_length: 9
j_call: TRBJ1-1
v_call: TRBV12-5
cdr3_aa: ASTRLGGAF

cdr3_length: 17
j_call: TRBJ2-2
v_call: TRBV23-1
cdr3_aa: ASSQGFGLSLRSTGELF

cdr3_length: 14
j_call: TRBJ2-1
v_call: TRBV15
cdr3_aa: ATSRGGTPNHNEQF

cdr3_length: 14
j_call: TRBJ2-2
v_call: TRBV14
cdr3_aa: ASSLGQGRISGELF

cdr3_length: 11
j_call: TRBJ1-2
v_call: TRBV19
cdr3_aa: ASGGPANYGYT

cdr3_length: 13
j_call: TRBJ2-1
v_call: TRBV11-3
cdr3_aa: ASSPDRDNYNEQF

cdr3_length: 14
j_call: TRBJ2-2
v_call: TRBV6-8
cdr3_aa: ASSERGPANTGELF

cdr3_length: 15
j_call: TRBJ1-5
v_call: TRBV19
cdr3_aa: ASSIVEGAMSNQPQH

cdr3_length: 17
j_call: TRBJ2-7
v_call: TRBV18
cdr3_aa: ASSPRSVTSGRAGHEQY